This passage covers 15 T cell receptor beta chains from one sample sequenced in a study of T-cell reconstitution after alpha-beta-depleted transplantation in children. The authors prepared the TCRbeta library with unique molecular identifiers. MiXCR was run by TCRdb on the PCR reads, yielding one entry per CDR3 protein. This table has about 500,000 distinct CDR3 sequences, about an eighth appearing once. This specimen was PBMCs, mostly from graft donor cells, taken 180 days after TCRalphabeta/CD19-depleted stem cell transplant. Receptors were obtained from a female patient aged 2-9 years who had a stem cell transplant for aplastic anemia, so the T cells may come from the graft donor.

In its sample, this clonotype was seen a few times. The CDR3 sequence is CATSRGRGELFF. As DNA, the CDR3 is TGTGCCACCAGCAGAGGGAGGGGGGAGCTGTTTTTT. This sequence joins TRBV15 and TRBJ2-2, with a weak D call TRBD2 (5 bases). Germline lookup yields CDR1 LNHNV and CDR2 YYDKDF (reference sequence). The CDR3 is made up of 12 amino acids. The V end lost 1 base, the J end lost 8 bases, and 5 bases lay between the germline ends.

This clonotype was counted a few times. CDR3 loop: CAISAGQGNEQFF. CDR3 DNA: TGTGCCATCAGTGCAGGACAGGGTAATGAGCAGTTCTTC. The chain uses TRBV10-3 and TRBJ2-1; 8 bases match TRBD1. Germline V gene data show CDR1 as ENHRY and CDR2 as SYGVKD. There are 13 residues in the CDR3. Unmatched junction bases numbered 3, after V lost 4 bases and J lost 7 bases.

This clonotype was found a few times. The genes are TRBV12-3 or TRBV12-4 and TRBJ1-5, with a possible D match to TRBD1 (6 bases). CDR3 size: 14 residues. V lost 7 bases to trimming and J lost 0 bases, with 10 bases between them. CDR3 nucleotides: TGTGCCAGCAACAACAGGGATAGCAATCAGCCCCAGCATTTT. Translating it yields CASNNRDSNQPQHF.

This CDR3 is CASSLFGVGSNEQFF. The CDR3 nucleotides are TGTGCCAGCAGTTTATTCGGGGTGGGGTCCAATGAGCAGTTCTTC. This chain uses TRBV28 with TRBJ2-1; tentatively, D is TRBD2 (5 bases). Trimming cost V 1 base and J 6 bases, with 13 bases left between them. Germline loops: CDR1 MDHEN, CDR2 SYDVKM. The CDR3 runs 15 residues.

This clonotype was counted a few times. The chain has TRBV6-6 and TRBJ2-2; D call uncertain. This CDR3 has 12 amino acids. Germline CDR1 MNHNY, CDR2 SVGAGI (reference sequence). Trimming took 1 base from V and 7 from J, leaving 4 bases between them. The CDR3 loop reads CASSYYGGELFF. DNA for the CDR3: TGTGCCAGCAGTTACTACGGCGGGGAGCTGTTTTTT.

About this clonotype: One junction end disagrees with the germline gene, perhaps due to a read error. V gene TRBV4-3 combines with J gene TRBJ1-1; D is uncertain. This CDR3 spans 16 amino acids. Germline V CDR1 and CDR2: LGHNA, YSLEER. The CDR3 DNA is TGCGCCAGCAGCCAAGATTGGTCCCCCCTGAACTCTGAAGCTTTCTTT. Its translation is CASSQDWSPLNSEAFF.

The chain couples TRBV7-2 to TRBJ2-7, with D possibly TRBD2 on 5 matching bases. Germline loops: CDR1 SGHTA, CDR2 FQGNSA. The CDR3 covers 14 residues. V was cut by 5 bases and J by 2 bases, with 13 bases left in between. DNA for the CDR3: TGTGCCAGCAGCCCTAGCCCCCTCACCTACGAGCAGTACGTC. Its protein product is CASSPSPLTYEQYV.

This clonotype has only a few counts. The J gene is TRBJ2-5, the V gene TRBV10-3, with 7 bases matching TRBD2. V shed 0 bases, J shed 0 bases, and the junction held 4 bases outside the gene matches. CDR3 length: 16 amino acids. Germline CDR1 is ENHRY and CDR2 is SYGVKD. The CDR3 protein is CAISESSSGYQETQYF. The CDR3 coding sequence is TGTGCCATCAGTGAGTCATCTAGCGGCTACCAAGAGACCCAGTACTTC.

This chain links TRBV19 with TRBJ2-1; unclear D gene. The V gene's germline CDR1 is LNHDA and CDR2 SQIVND (reference sequence). This CDR3 region has 16 residues. V lost 2 bases and J lost 2, with 13 bases in between. The CDR3 spells CASSILGSSPYNEQFF. The CDR3 DNA reads as TGTGCCAGTAGTATACTGGGTTCCAGCCCCTACAATGAGCAGTTCTTC.

This clonotype was counted a few times. V usage is TRBV10-3 and J usage is TRBJ2-7, with a tentative D call TRBD1 (5 bases). Germline V gene sequence: CDR1 ENHRY, CDR2 SYGVKD. Trimming stripped 8 bases from V and 2 bases from J, with 10 bases between. This CDR3 is 12 amino acids long. CDR3 DNA sequence: TGTGCCATCGGGGCAGAACCCTACGAGCAGTACGTC. Translation: CAIGAEPYEQYV.

This clonotype was recorded a few times. The chain employs TRBV20-1 and TRBJ2-1; 12 nucleotides line up with TRBD2. The V segment lost 6 bases and the J segment 0 bases; nucleotides outside the gene matches: 12. This CDR3 is built from 18 residues. The germline gives CDR1 DFQATT, CDR2 SNEGSKA (reference sequence). CDR3 sequence (DNA): TGCAGTGCCGAGGTGTGGCTAGCGGGAGGGAGCTCCTACAATGAGCAGTTCTTC. Translation: CSAEVWLAGGSSYNEQFF.

The CDR3 coding sequence is TGTGCCAGCAGCCATTCGGGGGACATTCAGTACTTC. Protein: CASSHSGDIQYF. The V call is TRBV7-2, the J call TRBJ2-4, with a weak D call TRBD2 (6 bases). Trimming left V 5 bases short and J 8 bases short, with 10 bases between. The CDR3 has 12 residues. CDR1 and CDR2 (germline): SGHTA, FQGNSA.

This clonotype has ten or more counts. This chain connects TRBV7-2 to TRBJ2-1; the match to TRBD1 covers 9 bases. This CDR3 has 14 amino acids. J gave up 2 bases and V 11 bases, and 7 bases lay outside the gene matches. Germline-derived CDR1 and CDR2 are SGHTA and FQGNSA. The CDR3 region is CAVPRTGAYNEQFF. Here the CDR3 DNA reads TGTGCCGTCCCCCGGACAGGGGCCTACAATGAGCAGTTCTTC. The full variable domain, rest sourced from reference TRBV7-2 and TRBJ2-1, is GAGVSQSPSNKVTEKGKDVELRCDPISGHTALYWYRQSLGQGLEFLIYFQGNSAPDKSGLPSDRFSAERTGGSVSTLTIQRTQQEDSAVYLCAVPRTGAYNEQFFGPGTRLTVL.

A few counts support this clonotype. The V gene is TRBV3-1, the J gene TRBJ2-1, with 10 bases lining up with TRBD2. The junction had 3 bases not matched to a gene; V was cut back by 4 bases and J by 3 bases. The V gene's germline CDR1 is LGHDT and CDR2 YNNKEL (reference sequence). The CDR3 is 15 residues long. The CDR3 protein is CASSLGTSVYNEQFF. As DNA, the CDR3 is TGTGCCAGCAGCCTTGGGACTAGCGTCTACAATGAGCAGTTCTTC.

This clonotype was counted between two and nine times. The chain employs TRBV11-3 and TRBJ2-1, with 10 bases lining up with TRBD2. The CDR3 has 14 amino acids. The V segment lost 5 bases and the J segment 9 bases; nucleotides outside the gene matches: 7. Germline-derived CDR1 and CDR2 are SGHNT and YENEEA. The CDR3 sequence: CASSPLAGAVEQFF. CDR3 bases: TGTGCCAGCAGCCCCCTAGCGGGAGCCGTTGAGCAGTTCTTC.